This T cell receptor (beta chain) is drawn from a study of radiotherapy plus CTLA-4 blockade in lung cancer. About the study: An objective response was seen in about 18% of patients, and disease control in more than 25%.

CDR1 is MNHEY, CDR2 SVGAGI, per germline. V lost 11 bases to trimming and J lost 5 bases, with 12 bases between them. This CDR3 has 11 amino acids. Sequencing used immunoSEQ multiplex PCR; TCRdb keeps in-frame clones, though not all of them. The sample shows approximately 52,000 clones, 77% of them seen only once. Points from the study as a whole: Early blood T cell clone dynamics reportedly forecast response best, with interferon-beta.

Remarks on this clone: Its target is unknown.

The TCR was taken from a human donor with non-small cell lung cancer whose response to radiotherapy plus ipilimumab could not be evaluated. The chain employs TRBV6-5 and TRBJ2-5, with a tentative D call TRBD2 (6 bases). Sequenced here: peripheral blood, sampled from a patient treated with radiotherapy plus ipilimumab. CDR3 protein: CAAARGETQYF. CDR3 coding DNA: TGTGCCGCGGCCCGGGGGGAGACCCAGTACTTC.